A selection of T cell receptor beta chains follows, all from one sample in a study of cytomegalovirus exposure and HLA in healthy donors. TCRdb's copy holds only in-frame clones and misses some; the assay was immunoSEQ multiplex PCR. The data show 150,000 to 200,000 clones, with roughly 80% seen just once and roughly 0.73% held by the top ten. Sequenced sample: PBMCs. Receptor source: a woman younger than 30 in good health and CMV-seronegative. The CDR3 runs from the conserved cysteine through the conserved F or W. D genes are given only for firm matches. Size is stated for part of the rows, as once, few or many counts, or as a class when the clone is expanded.

D: TRBD1
V: TRBV14
size: NA
J: TRBJ2-1
CDR3: CASRPEDRTTYNEQFF
DNA: TGTGCCAGCAGACCCGAGGACAGGACCACCTACAATGAGCAGTTCTTC

D: NA
V: TRBV29-1
size: NA
J: TRBJ1-3
CDR3: CSVRGRGESGNTIYF
DNA: TGCAGCGTGAGGGGCAGGGGCGAATCTGGAAACACCATATATTTT

D: NA
V: TRBV5-1
size: NA
J: TRBJ2-2
CDR3: CASSLGSSANTGELFF
DNA: TGCGCCAGCAGCTTGGGGTCTAGCGCGAACACCGGGGAGCTGTTTTTT

D: TRBD2
V: TRBV4-2
size: NA
J: TRBJ2-1
CDR3: CASSQDDPSMLAGQYNEQFF
DNA: TGTGCCAGCAGCCAAGATGATCCCTCAATGCTAGCGGGGCAATACAATGAGCAGTTCTTC

D: TRBD2
V: TRBV7-9
size: NA
J: TRBJ2-5
CDR3: CASSLRKSSISGGQETQYF
DNA: TGTGCCAGCAGCTTAAGGAAATCGTCGATTAGCGGGGGTCAAGAGACCCAGTACTTC

D: TRBD2
V: TRBV6-5
size: NA
J: TRBJ2-3
CDR3: CASRGLAYTDTQYF
DNA: TGTGCCAGCAGGGGACTAGCGTATACAGATACGCAGTATTTT

D: NA
V: TRBV6-6
size: NA
J: TRBJ1-1
CDR3: CASSRGLGGVAFF
DNA: TGTGCCAGCAGTCGTGGACTGGGAGGGGTGGCTTTCTTT

D: NA
V: TRBV19
size: NA
J: TRBJ2-7
CDR3: CASSQGTEWTSSYEQYF
DNA: TGTGCCAGTAGTCAGGGGACAGAATGGACTAGCAGCTACGAGCAGTACTTC

D: TRBD2
V: TRBV7-9
size: NA
J: TRBJ2-1
CDR3: CASSTSGSSYNEQFF
DNA: TGTGCCAGCAGCACAAGCGGGAGCTCCTACAATGAGCAGTTCTTC

D: NA
V: TRBV4-2
size: NA
J: TRBJ2-1
CDR3: CASSQNYAVGKNNEQFF
DNA: TGTGCCAGCAGCCAAAACTACGCGGTCGGAAAGAACAATGAGCAGTTCTTC

D: TRBD1
V: TRBV27
size: NA
J: TRBJ1-6
CDR3: CASSLAGTGPRAPLHF
DNA: TGTGCCAGCAGTTTGGCCGGGACAGGGCCTCGGGCACCCCTCCACTTT

D: TRBD1
V: TRBV18
size: NA
J: TRBJ2-4
CDR3: CASSPGQGANIQYF
DNA: TGTGCCAGCTCACCGGGACAGGGGGCAAACATTCAGTACTTC

D: NA
V: TRBV27
size: once
J: TRBJ2-5
CDR3: CASSLIAHGNQETQYF
DNA: TGTGCCAGCAGTTTAATTGCGCACGGGAACCAAGAGACCCAGTACTTC

D: NA
V: TRBV9
size: NA
J: TRBJ1-2
CDR3: CASSGQEAYGYTF
DNA: TGTGCCAGCAGCGGACAGGAAGCTTATGGCTACACCTTC

D: NA
V: TRBV6-6
size: NA
J: TRBJ2-2
CDR3: CASSYSLAGITGELFF
DNA: TGTGCCAGCAGTTACTCACTAGCCGGAATCACCGGGGAGCTGTTTTTT

D: TRBD2
V: TRBV7-6
size: NA
J: TRBJ2-1
CDR3: CASSLGLAGVTLMNEQFF
DNA: TGTGCCAGCAGCTTGGGACTAGCGGGAGTCACCCTTATGAATGAGCAGTTCTTC

D: TRBD1
V: TRBV5-1
size: NA
J: TRBJ1-3
CDR3: CASSPRAQGAGNTIYF
DNA: TGCGCCAGCAGCCCCCGGGCCCAGGGGGCCGGAAACACCATATATTTT

D: TRBD1
V: TRBV7-8
size: NA
J: TRBJ2-6
CDR3: CASSSGLGTAGANVLTF
DNA: TGTGCCAGCAGCAGTGGCCTGGGGACAGCTGGGGCCAACGTCCTGACTTTC

D: NA
V: TRBV19
size: NA
J: TRBJ2-7
CDR3: CASTVTQGVGEQYF
DNA: TGTGCCAGTACCGTCACCCAGGGTGTTGGCGAGCAGTACTTC

D: TRBD2
V: TRBV4-2
size: NA
J: TRBJ2-7
CDR3: CASSQDLVAGVGYEQYF
DNA: TGTGCCAGCAGCCAAGATCTGGTAGCGGGAGTAGGTTACGAGCAGTACTTC

D: NA
V: TRBV19
size: NA
J: TRBJ1-3
CDR3: CASTDPGAGNTIYF
DNA: TGTGCCAGTACGGACCCGGGAGCTGGAAACACCATATATTTT

D: NA
V: TRBV19
size: NA
J: TRBJ2-7
CDR3: CASSIEHSYEQYF
DNA: TGTGCCAGTAGTATCGAGCACTCCTACGAGCAGTACTTC

D: NA
V: TRBV6-5
size: NA
J: TRBJ2-7
CDR3: CASSQGGEQYF
DNA: TGTGCCAGCAGTCAAGGGGGCGAGCAGTACTTC

D: TRBD2
V: TRBV5-1
size: NA
J: TRBJ2-7
CDR3: CASSLAGLAGDEQYF
DNA: TGCGCCAGCAGCTTGGCCGGACTAGCGGGAGACGAGCAGTACTTC

D: NA
V: TRBV5-8
size: NA
J: TRBJ2-7
CDR3: CASSLAGHIYEQYF
DNA: TGTGCCAGCAGCTTGGCCGGACACATCTACGAGCAGTACTTC

D: TRBD1
V: TRBV7-9
size: NA
J: TRBJ1-1
CDR3: CASSQKRTGGKGTEAFF
DNA: TGTGCCAGCAGCCAAAAAAGGACAGGGGGAAAAGGCACTGAAGCTTTCTTT

D: TRBD2
V: TRBV5-1
size: NA
J: TRBJ2-3
CDR3: CASSLSGGGDTQYF
DNA: TGCGCCAGCAGCCTTAGCGGGGGGGGAGATACGCAGTATTTT

D: TRBD2
V: TRBV6-1
size: NA
J: TRBJ2-7
CDR3: CASRETGGRGMYEQYF
DNA: TGTGCCAGCAGAGAAACCGGAGGGAGGGGTATGTACGAGCAGTACTTC

D: NA
V: TRBV7-7
size: NA
J: TRBJ2-1
CDR3: CASSLEVGDAGGEQFF
DNA: TGTGCCAGCAGCTTAGAAGTAGGCGACGCCGGCGGTGAGCAGTTCTTC

D: NA
V: TRBV2
size: NA
J: TRBJ2-2
CDR3: CASSEGGGTGELFF
DNA: TGTGCCAGCAGTGAAGGAGGGGGTACCGGGGAGCTGTTTTTT

D: NA
V: TRBV7-9
size: NA
J: TRBJ1-6
CDR3: CASSEGLEGESSYNSPLHF
DNA: TGCGCCAGCAGCGAAGGGTTGGAGGGCGAGAGCTCCTATAATTCACCCCTCCACTTT

D: NA
V: TRBV7-2
size: NA
J: TRBJ2-5
CDR3: CASSSNRVSETQYF
DNA: TGTGCCAGCAGCTCCAACAGGGTTAGTGAGACCCAGTACTTC

D: TRBD2
V: TRBV5-1
size: few
J: TRBJ2-3
CDR3: CASSSLAGGVDTQYF
DNA: TGCGCCAGCAGCAGTCTAGCGGGAGGCGTAGATACGCAGTATTTT

D: NA
V: TRBV28
size: NA
J: TRBJ2-2
CDR3: CASSTMATGELFF
DNA: TGTGCCAGCAGCACAATGGCCACCGGGGAGCTGTTTTTT

D: NA
V: TRBV7-9
size: NA
J: TRBJ1-2
CDR3: CSSSLREDGYTF
DNA: TGTTCCAGCAGCCTAAGGGAGGACGGCTACACCTTC

D: NA
V: TRBV6-6
size: NA
J: TRBJ1-5
CDR3: CASSDRPSNQPQHF
DNA: TGTGCCAGCAGTGACAGACCTAGCAATCAGCCCCAGCATTTT

D: TRBD2
V: TRBV5-1
size: NA
J: TRBJ2-7
CDR3: CASSLTSGRYYEQYF
DNA: TGCGCCAGCAGCTTGACGAGCGGGAGGTACTACGAGCAGTACTTC

D: NA
V: TRBV6-5
size: few
J: TRBJ1-2
CDR3: CASTRRGYGYTF
DNA: TGTGCCAGCACCCGACGGGGGTATGGCTACACCTTC

D: TRBD1
V: TRBV6-5
size: NA
J: TRBJ1-5
CDR3: CASSYARGLGPQHF
DNA: TGTGCCAGCAGTTACGCCAGGGGGTTGGGGCCCCAGCATTTT

D: TRBD2
V: TRBV2
size: NA
J: TRBJ2-5
CDR3: CASSPGLAGVETQYF
DNA: TGTGCCAGCAGTCCAGGACTAGCGGGGGTGGAGACCCAGTACTTC

D: NA
V: TRBV5-8
size: NA
J: TRBJ1-5
CDR3: CASSFGGIGIEPQHF
DNA: TGTGCCAGCAGCTTCGGCGGGATTGGGATTGAGCCCCAGCATTTT

D: NA
V: TRBV21-1
size: few
J: TRBJ2-1
CDR3: CASCSQASGNLNEQFF
DNA: TGTGCCAGCTGCAGCCAGGCTAGCGGAAACCTCAATGAGCAGTTCTTC

D: NA
V: TRBV7-9
size: NA
J: TRBJ1-4
CDR3: CASSAETRGEKLFF
DNA: TGTGCCAGCAGCGCGGAGACAAGGGGTGAAAAACTGTTTTTT

D: TRBD1
V: TRBV14
size: once
J: TRBJ2-2
CDR3: CASSQEQGIGELFF
DNA: TGTGCCAGCAGCCAGGAACAGGGGATAGGGGAGCTGTTTTTT

D: NA
V: TRBV7-9
size: NA
J: TRBJ1-1
CDR3: CASSLDRVGAFF
DNA: TGTGCCAGCAGCTTAGACAGGGTTGGAGCTTTCTTT

D: NA
V: TRBV6-5
size: once
J: TRBJ2-1
CDR3: CASSYARVAPGNEQFF
DNA: TGTGCCAGCAGTTACGCAAGAGTAGCGCCTGGGAATGAGCAGTTCTTC

D: NA
V: TRBV28
size: NA
J: TRBJ1-1
CDR3: CASRPTGNTEAFF
DNA: TGTGCCAGCAGACCTACAGGGAACACTGAAGCTTTCTTT

D: NA
V: TRBV19
size: NA
J: TRBJ2-6
CDR3: CASRRGSDSGANVLTF
DNA: TGTGCCAGTAGACGGGGAAGTGACTCTGGGGCCAACGTCCTGACTTTC

D: TRBD2
V: TRBV7-9
size: NA
J: TRBJ2-7
CDR3: CASLGGVYDHEQYF
DNA: TGTGCCAGCCTGGGGGGGGTATACGACCACGAGCAGTACTTC

D: TRBD2
V: TRBV2
size: NA
J: TRBJ2-2
CDR3: CASRDVLASGGTRNTGELFF
DNA: TGTGCCAGCAGGGACGTTCTGGCTAGCGGGGGAACCAGGAATACCGGGGAGCTGTTTTTT

D: TRBD1
V: TRBV5-1
size: NA
J: TRBJ1-1
CDR3: CASSAWTGEYSEAFF
DNA: TGCGCCAGCAGCGCGTGGACAGGGGAATATTCTGAAGCTTTCTTT

D: NA
V: TRBV2
size: few
J: TRBJ1-2
CDR3: CASSDRSGDYGYTF
DNA: TGTGCCAGCAGTGATCGTTCGGGGGACTATGGCTACACCTTC

D: TRBD1
V: TRBV4-2
size: NA
J: TRBJ2-5
CDR3: CASSPEGTGGGETQYF
DNA: TGTGCCAGCAGCCCGGAAGGGACAGGGGGCGGGGAGACCCAGTACTTC

D: TRBD1
V: TRBV7-8
size: NA
J: TRBJ2-3
CDR3: CASSLARGPDTQYF
DNA: TGTGCCAGCAGCTTAGCCAGGGGGCCAGATACGCAGTATTTT

D: TRBD2
V: TRBV11-3
size: NA
J: TRBJ2-7
CDR3: CASSSTLGLAGGTEQYF
DNA: TGTGCCAGCAGCTCGACTTTAGGACTAGCGGGAGGAACCGAGCAGTACTTC

D: NA
V: TRBV27
size: NA
J: TRBJ1-2
CDR3: CASSFQGRDGYTF
DNA: TGTGCCAGCAGTTTCCAGGGTCGGGATGGCTACACCTTC

D: TRBD1
V: TRBV19
size: NA
J: TRBJ1-5
CDR3: CASSIDQRAGTGFNQPQHF
DNA: TGTGCCAGTAGTATAGATCAGAGGGCCGGGACAGGGTTCAATCAGCCCCAGCATTTT

D: TRBD1
V: TRBV4-1
size: NA
J: TRBJ2-5
CDR3: CASSQGSTGAAGETQYF
DNA: TGCGCCAGCAGCCAAGGATCGACAGGGGCCGCAGGGGAGACCCAGTACTTC

D: TRBD1
V: TRBV4-1
size: NA
J: TRBJ1-1
CDR3: CASSQEGQGPAEAFF
DNA: TGCGCCAGCAGCCAAGAAGGACAGGGTCCTGCTGAAGCTTTCTTT

D: TRBD1
V: TRBV6-1
size: NA
J: TRBJ2-7
CDR3: CASSNRDRHYEQYF
DNA: TGTGCCAGCAGTAACCGGGACAGACACTACGAGCAGTACTTC